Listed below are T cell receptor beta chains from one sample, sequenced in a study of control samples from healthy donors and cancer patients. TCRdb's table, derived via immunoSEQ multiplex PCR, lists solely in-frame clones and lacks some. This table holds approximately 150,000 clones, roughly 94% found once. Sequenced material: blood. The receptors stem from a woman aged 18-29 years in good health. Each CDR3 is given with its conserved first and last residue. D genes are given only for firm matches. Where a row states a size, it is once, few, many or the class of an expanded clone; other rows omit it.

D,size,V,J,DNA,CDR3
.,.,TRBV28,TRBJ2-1,TGTGCCAGCAAATCGGCTCAAGCGGACTCCTACAATGAGCAGTTCTTC,CASKSAQADSYNEQFF
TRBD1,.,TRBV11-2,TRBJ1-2,TGTGCCAGCAGCTTAGGAGGGGGCATTAGCTATGGCTACACCTTC,CASSLGGGISYGYTF
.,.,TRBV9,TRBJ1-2,TGTGCCAGCAGCGCCTACGGAACAGGGCCCTATGGCTACACCTTC,CASSAYGTGPYGYTF
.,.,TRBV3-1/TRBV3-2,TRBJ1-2,TGTGCCAGCAGCCAAGGCCCCGAAGGGGAAGGAAGTGGCTACACCTTC,CASSQGPEGEGSGYTF
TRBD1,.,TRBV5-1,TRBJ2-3,TGCGCCAGCAGCTTGGCCTTAGGGACAGGCGCAGATACGCAGTATTTT,CASSLALGTGADTQYF
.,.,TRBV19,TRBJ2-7,TGTGCCAGTAGTATTGGGCCAGGGGAATTCAACGAGCAGTACTTC,CASSIGPGEFNEQYF
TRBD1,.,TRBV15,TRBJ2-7,TGTGCCACCAGCAGAGATTTCCAGGGGGCGCGGGAGCAGTACTTC,CATSRDFQGAREQYF
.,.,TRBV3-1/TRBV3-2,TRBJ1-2,TGTGCCAGCAGCCATACAGGACTAGACTATGGCTACACCTTC,CASSHTGLDYGYTF
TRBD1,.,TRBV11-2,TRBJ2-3,TGTGCCAGCAGCTTAGGAGGACAGGGTCCAGATACGCAGTATTTT,CASSLGGQGPDTQYF
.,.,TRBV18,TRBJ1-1,TGTGCCAGCTCCCCCGACCGGGGACTACGAGCTGAAGCTTTCTTT,CASSPDRGLRAEAFF
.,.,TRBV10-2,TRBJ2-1,TGCGCCAGCAGTGAGACTTTCAAAACCTACAATGAGCAGTTCTTC,CASSETFKTYNEQFF
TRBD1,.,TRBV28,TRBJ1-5,TGTGCCAGCAGTGACGCCGTAGGACAGGGAGTGGCCAATCAGCCCCAGCATTTT,CASSDAVGQGVANQPQHF
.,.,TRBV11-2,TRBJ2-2,TGTGCCAGCAGCCTAATGAACACCGGGGAGCTGTTTTTT,CASSLMNTGELFF
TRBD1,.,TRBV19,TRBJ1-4,TGTGCCAGTAGTTTACAGGGGACTGATGAAAAACTGTTTTTT,CASSLQGTDEKLFF
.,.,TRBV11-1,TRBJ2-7,TGTGCCAGCAGCTTAGTAACGGACTTCTCCTACGAGCAGTACTTC,CASSLVTDFSYEQYF
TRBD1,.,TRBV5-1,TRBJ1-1,TGCGCCAGCAGCGACCGGACAGGTAGGGACACTGAAGCTTTCTTT,CASSDRTGRDTEAFF
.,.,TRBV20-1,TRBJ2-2,TGCAGTGCTAGGACCCACCGGGAGCTGTTTTTT,CSARTHRELFF
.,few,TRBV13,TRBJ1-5,TGTGCCAGCAGCTACGGGTATAAACAGCCCCAGCATTTT,CASSYGYKQPQHF
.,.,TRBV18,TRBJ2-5,TGTGCCAGCTCTGCGGTCCAGACAGCAGAAGAGACCCAGTACTTC,CASSAVQTAEETQYF
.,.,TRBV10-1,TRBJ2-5,TGCGCCAGCAGTGAATCCCTAGCGTCCGAGACCCAGTACTTC,CASSESLASETQYF
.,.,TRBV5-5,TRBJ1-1,TGTGCCAGCAGCCAGGACAGTCTAAACACTGAAGCTTTCTTT,CASSQDSLNTEAFF
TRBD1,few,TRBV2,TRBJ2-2,TGTGCCAGCACCAAAGGGGGACAGATCACCGGGGAGCTGTTTTTT,CASTKGGQITGELFF
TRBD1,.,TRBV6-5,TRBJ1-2,TGTGCCAGCACTCGGGGACAGGGTTATGGCTACACCTTC,CASTRGQGYGYTF
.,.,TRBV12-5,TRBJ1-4,TGTGCTAGTGGTTTGGTACCATCCCGGGCCCAACTGTTTTTT,CASGLVPSRAQLFF
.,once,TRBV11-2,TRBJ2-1,TGTGCCAGCAGCTTCGGCTACAATGAGCAGTTCTTC,CASSFGYNEQFF
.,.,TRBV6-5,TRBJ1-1,TGTGCCAGCAGTTACACGGGCTTCACTGAAGCTTTCTTT,CASSYTGFTEAFF
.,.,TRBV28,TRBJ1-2,TGTGCCAGCAGTTACCCCTCCCCGGGACCACCTACGAATAACTATGGCTACACCTTC,CASSYPSPGPPTNNYGYTF
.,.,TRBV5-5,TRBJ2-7,TGTGCCAGCACCTCCGGCCGCCTAACCTACGAGCAGTACTTC,CASTSGRLTYEQYF
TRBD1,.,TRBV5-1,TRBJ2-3,TGCGCCAGCAGCCCCGGACAGGGGGCCTCAGATACGCAGTATTTT,CASSPGQGASDTQYF
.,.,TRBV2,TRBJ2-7,TGTGCCAGCAGGCAGGGGGGTGAGCAGTACTTC,CASRQGGEQYF
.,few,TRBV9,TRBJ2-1,TGTGCCAGCAACCGGGGGAGCGATAATGAGCAGTTCTTC,CASNRGSDNEQFF
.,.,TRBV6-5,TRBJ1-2,TGTGCCAGCAGTACCAGAGACAGCAGGGAGTATGGCTACACCTTC,CASSTRDSREYGYTF
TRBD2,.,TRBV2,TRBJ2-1,TGTGCCAGCAGTCTTCGGACTAGCGGGGCCCATGAGCAGTTCTTC,CASSLRTSGAHEQFF
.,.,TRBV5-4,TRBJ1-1,TGTGCCAGCAGCCTCGGGACAACTGAAGCTTTCTTT,CASSLGTTEAFF
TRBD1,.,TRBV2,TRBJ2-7,TGTGCCAGGGGACAGGGGGCGCGGGGGGCGAGATACGAGCAGTACTTC,CARGQGARGARYEQYF
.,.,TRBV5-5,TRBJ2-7,TGTGCCAGCAGCCTCGGGGGATATGACGAGCAGTACTTC,CASSLGGYDEQYF
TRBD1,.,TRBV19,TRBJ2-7,TGTGCCAGTAGTGCGGGACAGGGGGCGAGGGAGCAGTACTTC,CASSAGQGAREQYF
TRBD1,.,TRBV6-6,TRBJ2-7,TGTGCCAGCAGCCAACAGGGGGACTACGAGCAGTACTTC,CASSQQGDYEQYF
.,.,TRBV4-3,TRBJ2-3,TGCGCCAGCAGCCACCAGACTAGTCCCACAGATACGCAGTATTTT,CASSHQTSPTDTQYF
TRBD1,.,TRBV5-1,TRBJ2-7,TGCGCCAGCAGCCTACAGGGGGCAGGCGGCGAGCAGTACTTC,CASSLQGAGGEQYF
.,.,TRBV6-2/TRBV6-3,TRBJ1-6,TGTGCCAGCAGTTACTCGATAATCGGACAGTTCAACTCACCCCTCCACTTT,CASSYSIIGQFNSPLHF